Sequencing of this T cell receptor beta chain was carried out in a study of blood T cell repertoires in COVID-19. On the study more broadly: Acute-phase and convalescent COVID-19 samples originated in the United States, Italy and Spain.

The ends lost 5 bases at V and 0 bases at J; junction bases unmatched: 16. The CDR3 consists of 19 residues. The germline CDR1 and CDR2 sequences are SEHNR and FQNEAQ (reference sequence). The protocol was immunoSEQ multiplex PCR, while the TCRdb copy is restricted to in-frame clones and leaves out a portion. The sample shows roughly 250,000 clones, about nine tenths of them seen only once. Only a few counts were recorded for this clone. The sequencing sample was made of peripheral blood. The TCR originated in a man in his forties who had recovered from COVID-19. The chain combines TRBV7-9 with TRBJ2-7, with 10 bases matching TRBD1. The CDR3 DNA sequence: TGTGCCAGCAGCCCCCCTTCGGGACAGGGGCTAAGAAGCTCCTACGAGCAGTACTTC. Residues: CASSPPSGQGLRSSYEQYF.